These 6 T cell receptor beta chains share one sample of origin, sequenced in a study of T-cell memory formation after mild COVID-19. From the 5' RACE reads, TCRdb called clonotypes with MiXCR, one entry per CDR3 protein. The sample has approximately 350,000 distinct CDR3 sequences, about an eighth seen once. Sample: PBMCs or a T cell subset sorted from them (not recorded which). The source of these receptors is a man younger than 35 who had mild COVID-19 (a few samples of this study predate the infection). Cell type and time point are not known.

The sample holds a few counts of this clonotype. V is TRBV5-1 and J is TRBJ2-3, with D perhaps matching TRBD1 (5 bases). Germline loops: CDR1 SGHRS, CDR2 YFSETQ. The CDR3 spans 15 residues. V was pared by 7 bases and J by 0 bases, with 15 bases between. The CDR3 loop is CASSDSYSSTDTQYF. CDR3 coding DNA: TGCGCCAGCTCAGACAGCTACTCTAGCACAGATACGCAGTATTTT.

The chain uses TRBV12-3 or TRBV12-4 and TRBJ2-1, with D perhaps TRBD2 (6 bases). This CDR3 comprises 14 residues. Trimming left V 3 bases short and J 6 bases short, with 12 bases between. CDR3: CASSLVGGINEQFF. The DNA for the CDR3 is TGTGCCAGCAGTTTGGTGGGGGGAATCAATGAGCAGTTCTTC.

This clonotype was seen more than once but under ten times. The chain couples TRBV6-6 to TRBJ1-1, with D unclear. Trimming pared 6 bases from V and 0 bases from J, leaving 11 bases between. The CDR3 consists of 14 residues. Germline values: CDR1 MNHNY, CDR2 SVGAGI (reference sequence). CDR3 coding DNA: TGTGCCAGCAGGTACGGCGACATGAACACTGAAGCTTTCTTT. Its protein is CASRYGDMNTEAFF.

V and J are TRBV11-3 and TRBJ2-7; no clear D. There are 12 residues in the CDR3. Trimming cost V 5 bases and J 3 bases, with 8 bases left between them. CDR1 is SGHNT, CDR2 YENEEA, per germline. The chain's CDR3 is CASSRSGYEQYF. The CDR3 DNA is TGTGCCAGCAGCCGTAGTGGCTACGAGCAGTACTTC.

This CDR3 is CASSFDSTEAFF. The DNA of the CDR3 is TGTGCCAGCAGCTTTGATAGTACTGAAGCTTTCTTT. The V gene is TRBV5-4, the J gene TRBJ1-1; D gene uncertain. The germline V gene encodes CDR1 SGHNT and CDR2 YYREEE (reference sequence). Deletions cut 2 bases from V and 5 bases from J, with 7 bases between. This CDR3 contains 12 residues.

The rearrangement joins TRBV29-1 to TRBJ2-2; possible D gene TRBD2, 5 bases. The V and J ends lost 3 bases and 4 bases respectively, with 9 bases between them. Germline V lookup: CDR1 SQVTM, CDR2 ANQGSEA. There are 13 residues in the CDR3. The CDR3 reads CSVEREITGELFF. CDR3 bases: TGCAGCGTTGAGAGGGAAATCACCGGGGAGCTGTTTTTT.